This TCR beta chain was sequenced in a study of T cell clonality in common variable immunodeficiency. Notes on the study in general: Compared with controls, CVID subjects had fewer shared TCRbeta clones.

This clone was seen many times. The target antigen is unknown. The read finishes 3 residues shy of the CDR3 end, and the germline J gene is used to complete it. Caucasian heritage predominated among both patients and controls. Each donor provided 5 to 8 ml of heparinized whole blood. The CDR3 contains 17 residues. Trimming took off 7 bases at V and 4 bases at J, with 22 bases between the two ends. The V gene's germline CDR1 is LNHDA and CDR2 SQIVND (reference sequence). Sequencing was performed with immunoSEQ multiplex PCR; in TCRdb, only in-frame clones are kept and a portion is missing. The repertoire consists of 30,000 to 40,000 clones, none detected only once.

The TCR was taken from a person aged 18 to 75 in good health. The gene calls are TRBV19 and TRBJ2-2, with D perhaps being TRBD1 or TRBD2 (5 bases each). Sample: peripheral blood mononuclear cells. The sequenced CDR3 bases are TGTGCCAGTACCCGGTCCGGGCTAGGGGAGCCCACCGGGGAG. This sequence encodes CASTRSGLGEPTGE. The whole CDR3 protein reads CASTRSGLGEPTGELFF.